The sequence of this T cell receptor (beta chain) was determined in a study of blood T cell repertoires in COVID-19 (dated by TCRdb to 2019 to 2021). In terms of the full investigation: The collaborator samples originated in the United States, Italy and Spain and spanned the acute and convalescent phases of COVID-19. Sample metadata almost always included a de-identified subject ID, COVID-19 status, age in years and sex. The material from the prospective study consisted of cDNA or gDNA derived from T cells, B-cell-depleted T cells, or PBMCs. The samples were drawn from the first 160 participants of the ongoing ImmuneRACE study and from 950 to 1,500 subjects provided by 6 global collaborators. Where available, HLA class I and class II types were taken from metadata supplied by the sample provider and were not determined by assay-based typing. The repertoires were made available in a free public database intended to serve as a resource for research on the immune response to SARS-CoV-2. The dataset comprised deeply sampled blood TCRbeta repertoires from subjects exposed to, actively infected with, or recovered from COVID-19.

Points the paper makes about the study in general: The quantity of clinical and demographic metadata differed by source and by participant and was supplied without curation.

Remarks on this clone: The clone's antigen remains unknown. Base-call qualities are not available, and no considerably larger clone is one nucleotide away.

The immunoSEQ Assay, a bias-controlled multiplex PCR, was used to amplify TCRbeta CDR3 regions from genomic DNA. Concerning the study's data processing: Nucleated cell counts per sample were estimated from amplification of reference gene primers within the assay. To quantify the absolute abundance of each unique TCRbeta CDR3 rearrangement, sequence reads were collapsed and filtered. For each sample, productive Simpson clonality was calculated as the square root of Simpson's diversity index across productive rearrangements. Not all clones reach the TCRdb copy of this immuneACCESS table, which keeps in-frame sequences only. Checked studies attribute under half of the gap to unresolved V genes and leave the rest unexplained. The DNA was the basis for D and trimming; V, J and clone size are from that table. Across this sample there are approximately 140,000 clones, with around 90% seen only once. The top ten clones comprise about 4% of the sample.

V sheds 3 bases and J sheds 1 base, leaving 10 bases between their ends. Reading the germline V gene gives CDR1 SGHTA and CDR2 FQGNSA. The CDR3 runs 16 amino acids, cysteine and phenylalanine included. Of the read, only the CDR3 DNA is kept; its 48 bases are in frame from base 1. Each collaborating institution followed its own protocols to collect whole blood in K2EDTA tubes. For TCRbeta analysis, collaborator samples were shipped as frozen whole blood, as isolated PBMCs, or as DNA extracted from either sample type. The sequencing sample was made of peripheral blood. This receptor was identified in a woman aged 55 to 70 with active or convalescent COVID-19. This chain joins TRBV7-2 to TRBJ1-6; TRBD1 is possibly the D segment (5 matching bases). The nucleotides are TGTGCCAGCAGCTTGACAGCACAATCCTATAATTCACCCCTCCACTTT. Its protein reads: CASSLTAQSYNSPLHF.